Included here is one TCR beta chain sequence, with context. This clone was counted a few times. Its antigen is currently not known. The record has no base qualities; no much larger clone is one base away. Library construction relied on the immunoSEQ multiplex PCR assay. RNA was extracted from all samples and reverse transcribed into cDNA, which served as template for TCR sequencing. First-strand cDNA was synthesized using SuperScript III with a 2:1 mix of oligo-dT and random hexamers. A synthetic immune receptor repertoire was used to gauge amplification bias, and whatever bias remained was removed computationally. From the authors' description of their analysis: Raw reads were preprocessed to remove errors, and CDR3 was defined by IMGT conventions from the conserved cysteine to phenylalanine. Clonality was computed as 1 minus the Shannon entropy, with the entropy normalized by log2 of the number of productive unique TCRs. CD4 or CD8 identity of scalp clones was inferred by cross-referencing scalp TCRbeta sequences with sorted blood CD4 and CD8 repertoires. This immuneACCESS table, as held by TCRdb, lists in-frame sequences with V and J called but not all clones. Of the missing ones, under half trace to an unresolved V gene in checked studies; the others have no known cause. V and J calls and clone size come straight from that table; D and trimming were deduced from the DNA. This sample gives some 150,000 clones in total; about 50% of them show up just once. Jointly, the top ten make up approximately 19% of the sample.

Cut back by 5 bases and 8 bases, the V and J ends lie 18 bases apart. The CDR3 spans 13 residues, from the cysteine through the phenylalanine. Only the CDR3 DNA is retained, 39 bases long and in frame from the first base. In the germline V gene, CDR1 corresponds to SQVTM and CDR2 to ANQGSEA. The sample comes from a study of CD8+ T cells in alopecia areata (dated 2018 in TCRdb). A note on the overall study: The treated patients, all with moderate-to-severe alopecia areata, were enrolled in an open-label pilot trial of oral tofacitinib given at 5 to 10 mg twice daily. Patients stayed on tofacitinib for 6 to 18 months and then had 6 months of follow-up off drug so that delayed response and recurrence could be assessed. The study used high-throughput TCRbeta sequencing to examine T cell clonal expansion in alopecia areata, in both the C3H/HeJ mouse model and human patients. On the human side, TCRbeta sequencing was run on scalp tissue and on sorted CD4+ and CD8+ peripheral blood T cells from healthy controls and from alopecia areata patients with either patchy or totalis/universalis disease. Biopsies were taken from tofacitinib-treated patients at baseline and again at 4 and 24 weeks into treatment, and several of those patients also had a later scalp biopsy. Scalp clonality was compared among normal scalp (n=4), patchy alopecia areata scalp (n=8), and alopecia totalis/universalis scalp (n=8). RNA was extracted with the PAXgene miRNA kit for fixed scalp, the miRNeasy kit for PBMCs, and the RNeasy kit for mouse skin. Amplification of TCRbeta CDR3 regions was done by immunoSEQ multiplex PCR using 35 Vbeta forward primers and 13 Jbeta reverse primers. Broader findings and caveats from the paper: Unlike mouse skin, which is dominated by gammadelta T cells, normal human skin has resident alphabeta T cells that are also sequenced, and this complicates analysis of the scalp TCR repertoire. Shared TCR sequences between patients were less evident than in mice, which may be partly attributable to HLA diversity in the patient population. Higher clonality and more expanded CD8+ clones were observed in lesional scalp than in normal scalp, particularly in alopecia totalis/universalis, a finding suggestive of antigenic drive.

Interpreted using the paper, the time point label stands for: baseline before oral tofacitinib. From alopecia areata patients, peripheral blood was collected along with lesional scalp punch biopsies. PBMCs were separated by density centrifugation and stained for CD3, CD4 and CD8, after which CD4+ and CD8+ T cells were sorted on a FACSAria. Source: CD8+ T cells sorted from blood, taken at week 0. The V gene is TRBV29-1 and the J gene is TRBJ1-2; the D segment could be TRBD1, given 6 matching bases. The sequence was obtained from a human donor with alopecia areata. The CDR3 protein: CSVPQPTGSGYTF. The nucleotides are TGCAGCGTTCCCCAACCCACAGGGAGCGGCTACACCTTC. Beyond the CDR3, the reference TRBV29-1 and TRBJ1-2 genes provide the residues; the full variable domain reads: SAVISQKPSRDICQRGTSLTIQCQVDSQVTMMFWYRQQPGQSLTLIATANQGSEATYESGFVIDKFPISRPNLTFSTLTVSNMSPEDSSIYLCSVPQPTGSGYTFGSGTRLTVV.